These 7 T cell receptor beta chains came from one sample sequenced in a study of Graves' ophthalmopathy and Graves' hyperthyroidism. Amplification of the TCR beta CDR3 regions used RNA transcripts (as template). In the first round, RT-PCR was carried out with HTBI primers, and a multiplex PCR formed the second round. Using its own MiXCR run on the multiplex PCR reads, TCRdb lists one record per CDR3 protein. The sample lists just over 400,000 distinct CDR3 sequences; around 21% were seen once. Sequencing was performed on peripheral blood. The source is a woman between 18 and 29 years old with stable Graves' hyperthyroidism.

As concerns this clonotype: This may come from a read error, since a much larger clone is one base off. The V call is TRBV19, the J call TRBJ2-5; D is tentatively TRBD1 or TRBD2 (5 bases each). CDR3 length: 14 amino acids. The germline gives CDR1 LNHDA, CDR2 SQIVND (reference sequence). The CDR3 region is CVSSKLQGPETQYF. In nucleotides, the CDR3 is TGTGTCAGTAGTAAACTGCAGGGACCGGAGACCCAGTACTTC.

There are many counts of this clonotype. The chain is built from TRBV27 and TRBJ2-7, with 10 bases that match TRBD2. V trimming: 2 bases; J trimming: 2 bases; junction bases outside the gene matches: 6. CDR1 is MNHEY, CDR2 SMNVEV, per germline (reference sequence). The CDR3 spans 16 residues. CDR3 residues: CASSLQIAGGAYEQYF. The DNA for the CDR3 is TGTGCCAGCAGTTTACAAATAGCGGGAGGAGCCTACGAGCAGTACTTC.

This clonotype was detected many times. The chain couples TRBV27 to TRBJ2-7, with D perhaps matching TRBD1 or TRBD2 (6 bases each). The CDR3 has 15 amino acids. Per germline, CDR1 MNHEY and CDR2 SMNVEV (reference sequence). Trimming took off 5 bases at V and 0 bases at J, with 14 bases between the two ends. This CDR3 reads CASSNGGHRSYEQYF. CDR3 nucleotide sequence: TGTGCCAGCAGTAATGGGGGGCATCGCTCCTACGAGCAGTACTTC.

This clonotype has a count of ten or more. The genes are TRBV20-1 and TRBJ1-5, with a possible D match to TRBD1 (6 bases). V was clipped by 0 bases and J by 15 bases, with 18 bases between them. Germline V gives CDR1 DFQATT, CDR2 SNEGSKA (reference sequence). This CDR3 contains 13 residues. The CDR3 nucleotides read TGCAGTGCTAGAGACGGTGACAGGCTCGAGTCGCATTTT. Translation: CSARDGDRLESHF.

The chain couples TRBV15 to TRBJ1-5; D is perhaps TRBD1 (6 bases). CDR3 size: 16 residues. Germline CDR1 reads LNHNV; CDR2 reads YYDKDF (reference sequence). V was cut by 4 bases and J by 7 bases, with 20 bases left in between. The CDR3 spells CATSISRDTSGQPQHF. The DNA for the CDR3 is TGTGCCACCAGCATAAGTCGGGACACCTCAGGGCAGCCCCAGCATTTT.

The rearrangement joins TRBV6-1 to TRBJ1-1; D is uncertain. Germline V gene sequence: CDR1 MNHNS, CDR2 SASEGT. Trimming shortened V by 6 bases and J by 6 bases, and 14 bases separated the two germline ends. This CDR3 is 13 amino acids long. CDR3 in amino acids: CASSTYRTPEAFF. The DNA for the CDR3 is TGTGCCAGCAGCACATATCGGACTCCTGAAGCTTTCTTT.

This clonotype was picked up many times. The chain couples TRBV6-1 to TRBJ2-4; D not resolved. Germline V gives CDR1 MNHNS, CDR2 SASEGT. The CDR3 covers 13 residues. With 6 bases removed from V and 5 bases from J, the gap between germline ends came to 11 bases. The CDR3 sequence is CASSVSRENIQYF. DNA for the CDR3: TGTGCCAGCAGCGTGAGCAGAGAAAACATTCAGTACTTC.